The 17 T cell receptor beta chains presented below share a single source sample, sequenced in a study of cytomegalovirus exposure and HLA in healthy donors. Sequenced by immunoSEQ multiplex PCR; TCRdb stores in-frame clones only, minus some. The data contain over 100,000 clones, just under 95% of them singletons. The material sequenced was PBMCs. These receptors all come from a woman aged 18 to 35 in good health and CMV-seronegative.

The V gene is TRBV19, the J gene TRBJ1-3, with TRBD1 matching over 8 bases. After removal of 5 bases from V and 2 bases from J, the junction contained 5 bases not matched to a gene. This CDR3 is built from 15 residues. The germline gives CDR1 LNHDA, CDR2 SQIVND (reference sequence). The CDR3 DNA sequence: TGTGCCAGTAGTCCATGGACAGGGACTGGAAACACCATATATTTT. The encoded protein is CASSPWTGTGNTIYF.

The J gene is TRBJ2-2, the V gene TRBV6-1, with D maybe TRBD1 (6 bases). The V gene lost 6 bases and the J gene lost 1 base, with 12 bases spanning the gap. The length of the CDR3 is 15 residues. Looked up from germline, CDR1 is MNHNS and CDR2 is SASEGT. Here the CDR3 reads CASRSGDMNTGELFF. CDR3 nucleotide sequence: TGTGCCAGCAGGTCAGGGGATATGAACACCGGGGAGCTGTTTTTT.

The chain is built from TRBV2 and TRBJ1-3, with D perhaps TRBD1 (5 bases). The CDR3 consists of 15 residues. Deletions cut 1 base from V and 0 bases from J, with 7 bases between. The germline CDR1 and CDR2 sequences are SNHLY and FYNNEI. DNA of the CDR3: TGTGCCAGCAGTGAAGGGGGCTTCTCTGGAAACACCATATATTTT. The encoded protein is CASSEGGFSGNTIYF.

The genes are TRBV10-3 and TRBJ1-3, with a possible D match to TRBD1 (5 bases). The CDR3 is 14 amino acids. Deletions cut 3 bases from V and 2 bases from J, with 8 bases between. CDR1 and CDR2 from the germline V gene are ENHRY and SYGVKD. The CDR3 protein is CAISDPGTGNTIYF. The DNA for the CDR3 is TGTGCCATCAGTGATCCAGGGACTGGAAACACCATATATTTT.

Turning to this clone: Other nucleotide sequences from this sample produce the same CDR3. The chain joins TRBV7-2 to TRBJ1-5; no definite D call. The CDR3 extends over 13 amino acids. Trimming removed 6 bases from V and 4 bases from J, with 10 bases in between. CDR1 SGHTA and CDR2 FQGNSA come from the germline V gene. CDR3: CASSLRGNQPQHF. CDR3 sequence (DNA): TGTGCCAGCAGTTTGAGAGGGAATCAGCCCCAGCATTTT.

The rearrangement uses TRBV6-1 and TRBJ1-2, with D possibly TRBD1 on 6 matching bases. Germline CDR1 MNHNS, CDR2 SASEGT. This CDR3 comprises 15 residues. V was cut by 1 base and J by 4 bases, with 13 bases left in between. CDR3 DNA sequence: TGTGCCAGCAGTGAAGTAGGACAGCTTTCCTATGGCTACACCTTC. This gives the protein CASSEVGQLSYGYTF.

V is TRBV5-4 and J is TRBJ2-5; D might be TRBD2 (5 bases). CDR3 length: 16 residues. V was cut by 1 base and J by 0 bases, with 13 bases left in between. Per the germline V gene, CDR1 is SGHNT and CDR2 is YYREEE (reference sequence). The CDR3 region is CASSLMSGPYQETQYF. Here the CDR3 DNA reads TGTGCCAGCAGCTTGATGAGCGGACCGTACCAAGAGACCCAGTACTTC.

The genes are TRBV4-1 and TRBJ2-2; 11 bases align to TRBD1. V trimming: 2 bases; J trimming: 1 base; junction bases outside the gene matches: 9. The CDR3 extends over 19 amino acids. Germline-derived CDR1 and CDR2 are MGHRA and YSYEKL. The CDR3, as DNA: TGCGCCAGCAGCCAATCGGCTGGACAGGGGGCTTGGAACACCGGGGAGCTGTTTTTT. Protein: CASSQSAGQGAWNTGELFF.

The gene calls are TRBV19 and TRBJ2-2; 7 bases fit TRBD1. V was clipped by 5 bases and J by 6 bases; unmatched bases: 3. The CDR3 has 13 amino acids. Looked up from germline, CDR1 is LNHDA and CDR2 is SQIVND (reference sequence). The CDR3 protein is CASSVGQAGELFF. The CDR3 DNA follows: TGTGCCAGTAGTGTCGGACAGGCCGGGGAGCTGTTTTTT.

The CDR3, as DNA: TGTGCCAGCAGCTTCTTTCCGGGGTCCTACGAGCAGTACTTC. Translation: CASSFFPGSYEQYF. The chain links TRBV7-2 to TRBJ2-7; TRBD2 might be the D (5 bases). Trimming took 3 bases from V and 1 from J, leaving 10 bases between them. Per germline, CDR1 SGHTA and CDR2 FQGNSA. This CDR3 comprises 14 residues.

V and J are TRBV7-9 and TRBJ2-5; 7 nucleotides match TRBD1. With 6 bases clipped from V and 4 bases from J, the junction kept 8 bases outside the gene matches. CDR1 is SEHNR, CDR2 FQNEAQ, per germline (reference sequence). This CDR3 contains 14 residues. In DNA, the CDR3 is TGTGCCAGCAGTACGCGACAGGGTTTAGAGACCCAGTACTTC. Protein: CASSTRQGLETQYF.

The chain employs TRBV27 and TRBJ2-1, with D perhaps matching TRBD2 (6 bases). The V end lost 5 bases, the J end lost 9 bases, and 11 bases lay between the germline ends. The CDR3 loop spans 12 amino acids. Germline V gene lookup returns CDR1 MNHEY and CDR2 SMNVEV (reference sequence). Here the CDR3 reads CASSARRGEQFF. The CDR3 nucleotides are TGTGCCAGCAGTGCCCGGAGGGGTGAGCAGTTCTTC.

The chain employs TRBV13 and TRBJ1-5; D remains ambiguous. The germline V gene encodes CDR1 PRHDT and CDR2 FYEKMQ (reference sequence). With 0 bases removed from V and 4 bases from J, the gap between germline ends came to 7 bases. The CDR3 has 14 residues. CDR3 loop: CASSLGSKNQPQHF. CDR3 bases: TGTGCCAGCAGCTTAGGCAGTAAGAATCAGCCCCAGCATTTT.

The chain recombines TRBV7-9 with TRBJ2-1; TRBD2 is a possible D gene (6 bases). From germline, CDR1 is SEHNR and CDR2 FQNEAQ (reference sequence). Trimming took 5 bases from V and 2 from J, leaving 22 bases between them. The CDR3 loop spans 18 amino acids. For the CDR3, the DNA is TGTGCCAGCAGCCCAGGGTGGGGTAGCGGCTCCACCTACAATGAGCAGTTCTTC. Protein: CASSPGWGSGSTYNEQFF.

This chain's CDR3 is CATRTSLSSYEQYF. For the CDR3, the DNA is TGTGCCACCAGAACTTCGCTGTCCTCCTACGAGCAGTACTTC. The genes are TRBV15 and TRBJ2-7, with D unclear. The CDR3 sequence is 14 residues long. Trimming stripped 6 bases from V and 0 bases from J, with 12 bases between. CDR1 and CDR2 (germline): LNHNV, YYDKDF (reference sequence).

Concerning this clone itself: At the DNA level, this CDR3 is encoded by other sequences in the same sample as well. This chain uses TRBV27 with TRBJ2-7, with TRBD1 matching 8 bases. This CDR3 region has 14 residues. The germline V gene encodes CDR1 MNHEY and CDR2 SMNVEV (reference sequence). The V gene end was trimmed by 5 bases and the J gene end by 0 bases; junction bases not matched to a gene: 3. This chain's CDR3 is CASSLGQGSYEQYF. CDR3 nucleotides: TGTGCCAGCAGTCTAGGACAGGGCTCCTACGAGCAGTACTTC.

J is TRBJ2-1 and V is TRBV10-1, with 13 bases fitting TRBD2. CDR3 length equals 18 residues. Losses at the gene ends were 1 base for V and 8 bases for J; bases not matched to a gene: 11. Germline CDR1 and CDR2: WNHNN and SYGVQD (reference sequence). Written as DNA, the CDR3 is TGCGCCAGCAGTGAGTATGGACTAGCGGGAGCACGTAGCGATGAGCAGTTCTTC. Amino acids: CASSEYGLAGARSDEQFF.